These 9 T cell receptor beta chains were all obtained from the same sample, sequenced in a study of T cell repertoires in cytomegalovirus infection. These receptors have no identified antigens. TCRdb reprocessed the reads via MiXCR and lists one record per CDR3 protein. The sample yields some 480,000 distinct CDR3 sequences, around a third seen once. Sequencing was performed on cultured PBMCs, taken from culture after CMV antigen stimulation. These receptors came from a human donor in good health (CMV status not recorded). Some clones in this sample may be carry-over from other donors' samples.

This clonotype was picked up a small number of times. The CDR3 sequence: CASSPGRRNEQYF. The DNA of the CDR3 is TGTGCCAGCAGCCCGGGCCGGAGGAACGAGCAGTACTTC. J is TRBJ2-7 and V is TRBV12-3 or TRBV12-4; weak D call: TRBD2 (5 bases). V was cut by 6 bases and J by 5 bases, with 14 bases left in between. There are 13 residues in the CDR3.

In this sample, this clonotype turned up a few times. The chain's CDR3 is CASSPRLAITDTQYF. CDR3 coding DNA: TGTGCCAGCAGCCCTCGACTAGCTATCACAGATACGCAGTATTTT. V and J are TRBV12-3 or TRBV12-4 and TRBJ2-3; 7 bases are shared with TRBD2. V was pared by 6 bases and J by 2 bases, with 8 bases of the junction left unmatched. The CDR3 is 15 residues long.

The chain couples TRBV18 to TRBJ1-1, with D perhaps matching TRBD1 (5 bases). The CDR3 loop spans 16 amino acids. The V end was cut by 0 bases, the J end by 4 bases, with 15 bases between. The germline V gene has CDR1 KGHSH and CDR2 LQKENI. CDR3 coding DNA: TGTGCCAGCTCACCACCGATGGGGGTGGTAAGCACTGAAGCTTTCTTT. Translating it yields CASSPPMGVVSTEAFF.

This clonotype has only a few counts. The rearrangement links TRBV20-1 to TRBJ2-5; 7 positions agree with TRBD1. Germline lookup yields CDR1 DFQATT and CDR2 SNEGSKA (reference sequence). Unmatched junction bases numbered 10, after V lost 4 bases and J lost 5 bases. This CDR3 is built from 14 residues. The CDR3 DNA reads TGCAGTGCTATCGACAGGGTTGAAGGGGAGACCCAGTACTTC. Its translation: CSAIDRVEGETQYF.

The chain uses TRBV20-1 and TRBJ2-2, with a tentative D call TRBD2 (6 bases). Between the trimmed V and J ends, which lost 0 bases and 3 bases, there was a span of 11 bases. Germline assignment: CDR1 DFQATT and CDR2 SNEGSKA (reference sequence). The CDR3 has 15 residues. In DNA form, the CDR3 reads TGCAGTGCTAGAGATGGAGGGCGGGACACCGGGGAGCTGTTTTTT. It specifies CSARDGGRDTGELFF.

This chain uses TRBV10-3 with TRBJ2-7, with D uncertain. The CDR3 totals 14 residues. From germline, CDR1 is ENHRY and CDR2 SYGVKD. V shed 6 bases and J shed 0 bases, with 12 bases lying between them. Here the CDR3 DNA reads TGTGCCATCAGCGAACTGGTGAGCTCCTACGAGCAGTACTTC. Its protein is CAISELVSSYEQYF.

This clonotype was seen at least ten times. This chain uses TRBV7-2 with TRBJ1-2; 9 nucleotides agree with TRBD1. In germline, CDR1 is SGHTA, CDR2 FQGNSA. This CDR3 spans 13 amino acids. Unmatched junction bases numbered 4, after V lost 5 bases and J lost 6 bases. The DNA of the CDR3 is TGTGCCAGCAGCCCCGGGACAGGGAATGGCTACACCTTC. The encoded protein is CASSPGTGNGYTF.

In its sample, this clonotype was seen a few times. This chain uses TRBV6-1 with TRBJ1-2; D remains unclear. Germline V gene data show CDR1 as MNHNS and CDR2 as SASEGT. Trimming removed 7 bases at V and 9 bases at J, with 15 bases between. CDR3 length: 12 residues. The CDR3 region is CASKGGRWSYTF. CDR3 DNA sequence: TGTGCCAGCAAGGGAGGACGATGGAGCTACACCTTC.

This clonotype was counted ten times or more. V is TRBV7-2 and J is TRBJ2-5, with 7 bases matching TRBD2. Germline values: CDR1 SGHTA, CDR2 FQGNSA. CDR3 size: 15 residues. V gave up 3 bases and J gave up 2 bases; unmatched junction bases: 6. CDR3 in amino acids: CASSLSSGLQETQYF. CDR3 bases: TGTGCCAGCAGCTTGTCTAGCGGATTACAAGAGACCCAGTACTTC.